This note documents a single TCR beta chain sequence. Its target is not known. TCRdb's copy holds only in-frame clones and misses some; the assay was immunoSEQ multiplex PCR. The sample lists 300,000 to 400,000 clones, 93% seen once, with 5.7% in the top ten. Germline V gives CDR1 KGHSH, CDR2 LQKENI. With 2 bases removed from V and 0 bases from J, the gap between germline ends came to 5 bases. This CDR3 has 15 amino acids. This entry belongs to a study of brain T cells in children with intractable seizures. Notes on the study in general: HCMV serostatus was not known, and viral specificity came from CDR3 similarity only. Absence of clones before surgery may stem from lower sequencing depth.

This sample's time point: blood from clinic visit 5 months post-surgery; TSC patient then seizure free. Surgery cases with the highest brain T cell transcript signatures were chosen for sequencing. Pre-surgery treatment included at least one anti-epileptic drug. The chain joins TRBV18 to TRBJ2-6; D not certain. The input for sequencing was peripheral blood, taken 4 to 5 months after surgery. The source of this sequence is a boy younger than two with tuberous sclerosis and intractable seizures. The CDR3 DNA reads as TGTGCCAGCTCACCAAGGGTCTCTGGGGCCAACGTCCTGACTTTC. Translated, it gives CASSPRVSGANVLTF.